This T cell receptor beta chain was sequenced for a study of regulatory T cells in long-lasting Graves disease. Noted time point: persistent/refractory GD, antithyroid drugs over 5 years with positive TRAb. After RNA was extracted from PBMCs, the TCR library was made from it. This clonotype was detected many times. Germline CDR1 and CDR2: SGHAT and FQNNGV. There are 16 residues in the CDR3. Trimming pared 5 bases from V and 0 bases from J, leaving 13 bases between. The TCR beta library used iRepertoire HTBI primers with Arm-PCR amplification of CDR3. TCRdb passed the multiplex PCR reads through MiXCR, listing each CDR3 protein once. Among 350,000 to 500,000 distinct CDR3 sequences, around 23% were seen once, and the ten largest hold 14%.

The chain recombines TRBV11-2 with TRBJ2-2; TRBD2 is a possible D gene (6 bases). Sequencing was performed on peripheral blood mononuclear cells (PBMCs), taken when the disease was refractory, from a patient treated with antithyroid drugs. The TCR was taken from a female donor with Graves disease. The CDR3 loop reads CASSRRDSPNTGELFF. The CDR3 DNA reads TGTGCCAGCAGCCGCCGGGACTCGCCGAACACCGGGGAGCTGTTTTTT.